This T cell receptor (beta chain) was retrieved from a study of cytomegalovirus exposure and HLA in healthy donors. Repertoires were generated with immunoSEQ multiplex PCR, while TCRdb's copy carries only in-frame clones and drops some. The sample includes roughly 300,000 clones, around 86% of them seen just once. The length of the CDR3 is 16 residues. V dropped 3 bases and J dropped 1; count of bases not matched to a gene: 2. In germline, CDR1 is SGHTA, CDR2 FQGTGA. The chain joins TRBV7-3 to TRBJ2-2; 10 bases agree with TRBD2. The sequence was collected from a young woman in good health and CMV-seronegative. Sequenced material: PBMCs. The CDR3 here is CASSLSGRGNTGELFF. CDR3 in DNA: TGTGCCAGCAGCTTGAGCGGGAGGGGGAACACCGGGGAGCTGTTTTTT.